A single sample is the source of the 30 T cell receptor beta chains below, sequenced in a study of blood T cell repertoires in COVID-19. Profiled with immunoSEQ multiplex PCR; TCRdb holds only in-frame clones, not every one. The sample comprises around 160,000 clones, about 82% of which are singletons, and 2.5% to 3% rests with the top ten. The sample was peripheral blood. The receptors shown here come from a woman in her forties with active or convalescent COVID-19.

This chain joins TRBV7-9 and TRBJ1-6; 8 bases match TRBD1. Per the germline V gene, CDR1 is SEHNR and CDR2 is FQNEAQ (reference sequence). V dropped 1 base and J dropped 10; count of bases not matched to a gene: 6. This CDR3 has 15 residues. Written as DNA, the CDR3 is TGTGCCAGCAGCTTAGGGGACAGGCAGGACTCACCCCTCCACTTT. Protein product: CASSLGDRQDSPLHF. The entire variable domain, with the rest obtained from reference TRBV7-9 and TRBJ1-6, is as follows: DTGVSQNPRHKITKRGQNVTFRCDPISEHNRLYWYRQTLGQGPEFLTYFQNEAQLEKSRLLSDRFSAERPKGSFSTLEIQRTEQGDSAMYLCASSLGDRQDSPLHFGNGTRLTVT.

V and J are TRBV6-6 and TRBJ2-7, with a possible D match to TRBD1 (5 bases). Germline CDR1 MNHNY, CDR2 SVGAGI (reference sequence). The length of the CDR3 is 13 residues. The V gene lost 4 bases and the J gene lost 7 bases, with 14 bases spanning the gap. Here the CDR3 reads CASSFIGAREQYF. In DNA form, the CDR3 reads TGTGCCAGCAGTTTTATAGGGGCGAGGGAGCAGTACTTC.

V usage is TRBV15 and J usage is TRBJ2-7, with TRBD2 matching 13 bases. Germline V gene sequence: CDR1 LNHNV, CDR2 YYDKDF (reference sequence). V lost 0 bases and J lost 7; bases outside the gene matches: 6. The CDR3 spans 16 residues. CDR3 bases: TGTGCCACCAGCAGAGAGGCCACGGGACTAGCGGGAGAGCAGTACTTC. This translates into CATSREATGLAGEQYF.

The chain has TRBV27 and TRBJ1-1; 7 nucleotides align to TRBD1. The CDR3 runs 16 residues. V shed 6 bases and J 3 bases; nucleotides not matched to a gene: 13. Per germline, CDR1 MNHEY and CDR2 SMNVEV (reference sequence). The CDR3 bases are TGTGCCAGCAGCTTCGGCGACAGGGCGGGCTACACTGAAGCTTTCTTT. Protein: CASSFGDRAGYTEAFF.

V and J are TRBV18 and TRBJ1-1; 8 nucleotides line up with TRBD1. V shed 3 bases, J shed 4 bases, and the junction held 4 bases outside the gene matches. The CDR3 covers 14 residues. Germline V gene lookup returns CDR1 KGHSH and CDR2 LQKENI. The DNA for the CDR3 is TGTGCCAGCTCACCCGGACAGGGCGTCACTGAAGCTTTCTTT. Its translation: CASSPGQGVTEAFF.

The chain links TRBV27 to TRBJ1-1; the D gene is possibly TRBD1 (5 bases). The CDR3 consists of 16 residues. V lost 9 bases, J lost 1 base, and 21 bases lay in between. The germline gives CDR1 MNHEY, CDR2 SMNVEV (reference sequence). The CDR3 reads CASYRPGHLSNTEAFF. CDR3 sequence (DNA): TGTGCCAGTTACCGTCCCGGACACCTATCGAACACTGAAGCTTTCTTT.

The chain carries TRBV6-6 and TRBJ2-7, with 8 bases identical to TRBD2. The CDR3 contains 17 residues. The germline gives CDR1 MNHNY, CDR2 SVGAGI (reference sequence). V shed 5 bases, J shed 0 bases, and the junction held 12 bases outside the gene matches. In DNA, the CDR3 is TGTGCCAGCAGTCCCGCGGGGGGCACCCGGTTCTCCTACGAGCAGTACTTC. This sequence encodes CASSPAGGTRFSYEQYF.

This chain links TRBV11-3 with TRBJ2-4; 11 nucleotides line up with TRBD1. The junction had 5 bases not matched to a gene; V was cut back by 4 bases and J by 6 bases. CDR3 length equals 15 residues. Germline V gene lookup returns CDR1 SGHNT and CDR2 YENEEA. The CDR3 DNA sequence: TGTGCCAGCAGCTCAGGGACAGGGGGTTTAAACATTCAGTACTTC. It codes for CASSSGTGGLNIQYF.

This chain links TRBV9 with TRBJ2-2; 7 bases match TRBD1. CDR3 length: 17 amino acids. With 0 bases clipped from V and 0 bases from J, the junction kept 5 bases outside the gene matches. Germline CDR1 SGDLS, CDR2 YYNGEE. The CDR3 loop reads CASSVVGQGANTGELFF. The DNA of the CDR3 is TGTGCCAGCAGCGTAGTAGGGCAGGGGGCGAACACCGGGGAGCTGTTTTTT.

The chain couples TRBV19 to TRBJ1-3; D call uncertain. CDR1 is LNHDA and CDR2 is SQIVND in the germline V gene (reference sequence). The CDR3 has 15 residues. V lost 6 bases, J lost 7 bases, and 19 bases lay in between. CDR3 region: CASSLNPAGSNTIYF. In DNA, the CDR3 is TGTGCCAGTAGCTTGAATCCGGCGGGTTCGAACACCATATATTTT.

This chain uses TRBV5-1 with TRBJ1-1; no firm D call. Germline CDR1 SGHRS, CDR2 YFSETQ. V lost 0 bases to trimming and J lost 4 bases, with 19 bases between them. The CDR3 extends over 17 amino acids. CDR3 sequence reads: CASSLELGSVAGTEAFF. The CDR3 DNA sequence: TGCGCCAGCAGCTTGGAGCTGGGGTCCGTAGCGGGCACTGAAGCTTTCTTT.

This clone was found once. The V and J genes are TRBV7-9 and TRBJ2-3; 13 bases match TRBD2. The junction had 6 bases not matched to a gene; V was cut back by 2 bases and J by 4 bases. This CDR3 region has 17 residues. The germline gives CDR1 SEHNR, CDR2 FQNEAQ (reference sequence). The CDR3 coding sequence is TGTGCCAGCAGCTTATGGGGGACTAGCGGGGCCCCAGATACGCAGTATTTT. Translation gives CASSLWGTSGAPDTQYF.

CDR3 loop: CASRPFFRSDTEAFF. DNA of the CDR3: TGTGCCAGCAGGCCCTTCTTCCGGTCGGACACTGAAGCTTTCTTT. This chain links TRBV5-5 with TRBJ1-1; D gene ambiguous. The V gene's germline CDR1 is SGHKS and CDR2 YYEKEE (reference sequence). V was shortened by 5 bases and J by 3 bases, with 17 bases between the two germline ends. The CDR3 is 15 residues long.

The V gene is TRBV5-4, the J gene TRBJ2-5; the D gene is possibly TRBD2 (5 bases). Trimming removed 5 bases at V and 1 base at J, with 9 bases between. This CDR3 is 13 amino acids long. Germline V gene lookup returns CDR1 SGHNT and CDR2 YYREEE (reference sequence). The CDR3 is CASRRVLQETQYF. In nucleotides, the CDR3 is TGTGCCAGCAGGAGGGTACTCCAAGAGACCCAGTACTTC. The whole variable domain, filled in from reference TRBV5-4 and TRBJ2-5, reads ETGVTQSPTHLIKTRGQQVTLRCSSQSGHNTVSWYQQALGQGPQFIFQYYREEENGRGNFPPRFSGLQFPNYSSELNVNALELDDSALYLCASRRVLQETQYFGPGTRLLVL.

The V call is TRBV10-3, the J call TRBJ1-5; D not certain. This CDR3 comprises 15 residues. V lost 6 bases, J lost 5 bases, and 17 bases lay in between. Germline loops: CDR1 ENHRY, CDR2 SYGVKD. The CDR3 sequence is CAIREGQVDDQPQHF. CDR3 DNA sequence: TGTGCCATCAGGGAGGGCCAGGTTGACGATCAGCCCCAGCATTTT.

The rearrangement joins TRBV7-8 to TRBJ2-4; D is undetermined. Germline CDR1 reads SGHVS; CDR2 reads FQNEAQ. Trimming removed 3 bases from V and 3 bases from J, with 9 bases in between. The CDR3 contains 14 residues. The CDR3 here is CASSFIPDKNIQYF. The DNA for the CDR3 is TGTGCCAGCAGCTTCATTCCAGACAAAAACATTCAGTACTTC.

For the CDR3, the DNA is TGCGCCAGCAGCCACTGGGGCAGATACACTGAAGCTTTCTTT. It codes for CASSHWGRYTEAFF. The J gene is TRBJ1-1, the V gene TRBV4-3, with TRBD1 as a possible D gene (5 bases). Germline CDR1 and CDR2: LGHNA and YSLEER. The length of the CDR3 is 14 residues. V was trimmed by 3 bases and J by 3 bases, leaving 11 bases between them.

This clone was detected only a few times. The chain recombines TRBV28 with TRBJ1-2; D ambiguous. Germline values: CDR1 MDHEN, CDR2 SYDVKM. Trimming removed 2 bases from V and 4 bases from J, with 11 bases in between. This CDR3 region has 14 residues. This CDR3 reads CASSLEGTVYGYTF. The DNA for the CDR3 is TGTGCCAGCAGTTTAGAGGGCACGGTCTATGGCTACACCTTC.

The rearrangement links TRBV4-3 to TRBJ2-7; 10 bases agree with TRBD2. The ends lost 2 bases at V and 6 bases at J; junction bases unmatched: 7. The CDR3 is 15 amino acids. Germline V CDR1 and CDR2: LGHNA, YSLEER. CDR3 bases: TGCGCCAGCAGCCAATTTGGGCTAGCGGGAGCCGAGCAGTACTTC. This gives the protein CASSQFGLAGAEQYF.

The chain uses TRBV29-1 and TRBJ2-7; 8 bases fit TRBD1. The germline V gene has CDR1 SQVTM and CDR2 ANQGSEA. The junction had 10 bases not matched to a gene; V was cut back by 2 bases and J by 4 bases. This CDR3 contains 15 residues. The CDR3 reads CSVESRQGAPYEQYF. CDR3 coding DNA: TGCAGCGTTGAAAGTCGCCAGGGGGCGCCGTACGAGCAGTACTTC.

The CDR3 nucleotides are TGTGCCAGCAGCCCTCCCCAGACAGGGTTCACTGAAGCTTTCTTT. Its protein product is CASSPPQTGFTEAFF. The rearrangement uses TRBV28 and TRBJ1-1; 7 bases are shared with TRBD1. Germline lookup yields CDR1 MDHEN and CDR2 SYDVKM. The CDR3 loop spans 15 amino acids. V was pared by 6 bases and J by 4 bases, with 11 bases of the junction left unmatched.

The chain combines TRBV28 with TRBJ1-2, with 7 positions matching TRBD1. Germline lookup yields CDR1 MDHEN and CDR2 SYDVKM. The CDR3 covers 13 residues. V shed 6 bases and J 6 bases; nucleotides not matched to a gene: 7. CDR3 sequence reads: CASRDRTFHGYTF. The CDR3 region has the DNA TGTGCCAGCAGGGACAGGACGTTCCATGGCTACACCTTC.

The rearrangement links TRBV11-2 to TRBJ1-6, with a tentative D call TRBD1 (5 bases). Germline lookup yields CDR1 SGHAT and CDR2 FQNNGV. There are 17 residues in the CDR3. Trimming pared 5 bases from V and 6 bases from J, leaving 20 bases between. The chain's CDR3 is CASSLHQRGYFNSPLHF. The CDR3 DNA reads as TGTGCCAGCAGCCTCCACCAGCGGGGGTACTTTAATTCACCCCTCCACTTT.

The chain carries TRBV10-2 and TRBJ1-5, with D possibly matching TRBD1 (5 bases). V lost 3 bases, J lost 3 bases, and 9 bases lay in between. The CDR3 runs 14 residues. CDR1 WSHSY and CDR2 SAAADI come from the germline V gene. The CDR3 spells CASSDDSHNQPQHF. In DNA, the CDR3 is TGCGCCAGCAGTGATGACAGCCACAATCAGCCCCAGCATTTT.

This rearrangement joins TRBV5-1 to TRBJ2-1; the match to TRBD1 covers 8 bases. The CDR3 sequence is 13 residues long. V trimming: 0 bases; J trimming: 7 bases; junction bases outside the gene matches: 0. Germline V gives CDR1 SGHRS, CDR2 YFSETQ. This chain's CDR3 is CASSLGTGNEQFF. The CDR3 coding sequence is TGCGCCAGCAGCTTGGGGACAGGGAATGAGCAGTTCTTC.

The chain couples TRBV30 to TRBJ1-3, with a possible D match to TRBD1 (5 bases). The germline CDR1 and CDR2 sequences are GTSNPN and SVGIG (reference sequence). The CDR3 runs 13 residues. V was cut by 5 bases and J by 0 bases, with 8 bases left in between. Written as DNA, the CDR3 is TGTGCCTGGCACAGGTTCTCTGGAAACACCATATATTTT. Translated, it gives CAWHRFSGNTIYF.

The chain carries TRBV11-2 and TRBJ1-1; 9 bases match TRBD1. From germline, CDR1 is SGHAT and CDR2 FQNNGV. V was clipped by 2 bases and J by 1 base; unmatched bases: 5. This CDR3 spans 16 amino acids. This chain's CDR3 is CASSLIPGQGNTEAFF. The DNA for the CDR3 is TGTGCCAGCAGCTTAATTCCGGGACAGGGGAACACTGAAGCTTTCTTT.

CDR3 DNA: TGTGCTAGTGGCCGACGGATGGGGCTGAACACTGAAGCTTTCTTT. Protein: CASGRRMGLNTEAFF. The V call is TRBV12-5, the J call TRBJ1-1; D perhaps matches TRBD1 (5 bases). The V and J ends lost 6 bases and 0 bases respectively, with 14 bases between them. The CDR3 has 15 residues. The germline CDR1 and CDR2 sequences are LGHNT and FRNRAP.

This sequence joins TRBV2 and TRBJ1-5; a weak D match, TRBD1 (6 bases). CDR3 length: 12 amino acids. V lost 6 bases and J 10 bases, leaving 13 bases between the germline ends. Germline-derived CDR1 and CDR2 are SNHLY and FYNNEI. CDR3 region: CASRTGVGPQHF. CDR3 DNA sequence: TGTGCCAGCAGGACAGGTGTTGGCCCCCAGCATTTT.

This clone came up a few times. The V gene is TRBV7-2, the J gene TRBJ2-3, with unresolved D. This CDR3 has 13 residues. Trimming stripped 1 base from V and 2 bases from J, with 4 bases between. CDR1 and CDR2 from the germline V gene are SGHTA and FQGNSA. CDR3 bases: TGTGCCAGCAGCTTAGGGCTCACAGATACGCAGTATTTT. Translated: CASSLGLTDTQYF.